This T cell receptor beta chain is from a study of shared clonotypes between healthy human individuals. Study-level background: The plates for each donor numbered three CD4 naive, three CD4 memory, two CD8 naive and one CD8 memory. The study, taken as a whole, reports: When naive CD4 clonotypes were compared across a few donors, 4% to 5.5% were shared.

Concerning this clone: Its antigen is unknown.

Researchers partitioned CD4+ cells into CD45RA+ naive and CD45RA-negative memory subsets. Looked up from germline, CDR1 is LNHDA and CDR2 is SQIVND (reference sequence). The V end lost 11 bases, the J end lost 0 bases, and 29 bases lay between the germline ends. This CDR3 is 19 amino acids long. Over several immunoSEQ plates, each subset's genomic DNA was distributed in even portions. Produced via immunoSEQ multiplex PCR; TCRdb's table is partial and in-frame only. The sample shows about 1.5 million clones, roughly 96% of them seen only once. The chain combines TRBV19 with TRBJ1-3; TRBD1 might be the D (5 bases). The sequencing input was naive CD4+ T cells sorted from blood. Subset indicated: CD45RA+ positively selected. The sequence derives from a man aged 25-45 years in good health. The CDR3 reads CASRHLALRGGYSGNTIYF. DNA of the CDR3: TGTGCCTCTCGTCACCTAGCTCTGCGGGGCGGATACTCTGGAAACACCATATATTTT.